This record covers a single T cell receptor (beta chain). The antigen is unknown. Starting from 500 ng of total RNA, TCR beta cDNA was produced with a primer in the constant region. Nested multiplex PCR, run for three rounds with slightly modified ARM-PCR, yielded TCR beta libraries. Each of the first two PCR rounds ran roughly 9 cycles with TRBV1-TRBV30 forward and C-beta reverse primers. TCRdb itself ran the multiplex PCR reads through MiXCR, one entry per CDR3 protein. The sample shows roughly 40,000 distinct CDR3 sequences, approximately 82% of them seen only once. The data stem from a study of tumor-infiltrating lymphocytes in primary liver carcinoma. For the study at large: The patients comprised men and women between the ages of 30 and 69 years. Among the tumors, stages were T1-T3 N0M0 and sizes about 4 to 10 cm. General study points: Paired tumor-adjacent and tumor-blood samples overlapped less than tumor region pairs did.

Deletions cut 7 bases from V and 4 bases from J, with 23 bases between. The germline V gene has CDR1 LGHNA and CDR2 YNFKEQ. CDR3 length: 17 amino acids. Unsorted bulk tissue (roughly 17-33 mg) underwent RNA and DNA co-extraction. Each participant had primary liver carcinoma, and surgical resection was the treatment. Sequenced material: tumor-adjacent normal liver tissue. This TCR came from a woman in her 30s with primary liver carcinoma and hepatitis B virus infection. The chain carries TRBV4-2 and TRBJ2-1; a possible D gene is TRBD2 (6 bases). CDR3 sequence: CASNHSLATASYNEQFF. CDR3 in DNA: TGTGCCAGCAACCATTCCCTAGCGACTGCCTCTTACAATGAGCAGTTCTTC.